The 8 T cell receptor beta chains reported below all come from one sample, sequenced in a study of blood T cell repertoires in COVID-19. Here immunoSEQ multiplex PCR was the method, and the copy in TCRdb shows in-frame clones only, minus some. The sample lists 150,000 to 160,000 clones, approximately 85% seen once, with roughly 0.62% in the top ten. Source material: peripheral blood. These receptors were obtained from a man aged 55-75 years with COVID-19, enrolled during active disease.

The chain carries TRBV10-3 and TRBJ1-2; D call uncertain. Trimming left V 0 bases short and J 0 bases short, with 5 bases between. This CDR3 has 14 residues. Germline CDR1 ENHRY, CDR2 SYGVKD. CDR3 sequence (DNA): TGTGCCATCAGTGAGTCGCAGGCTAACTATGGCTACACCTTC. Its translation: CAISESQANYGYTF.

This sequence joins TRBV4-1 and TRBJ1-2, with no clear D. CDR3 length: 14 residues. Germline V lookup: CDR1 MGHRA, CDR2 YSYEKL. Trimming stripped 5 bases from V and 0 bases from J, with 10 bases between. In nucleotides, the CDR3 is TGCGCCAGCAGCAAAGCCTTAGCTAACTATGGCTACACCTTC. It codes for CASSKALANYGYTF.

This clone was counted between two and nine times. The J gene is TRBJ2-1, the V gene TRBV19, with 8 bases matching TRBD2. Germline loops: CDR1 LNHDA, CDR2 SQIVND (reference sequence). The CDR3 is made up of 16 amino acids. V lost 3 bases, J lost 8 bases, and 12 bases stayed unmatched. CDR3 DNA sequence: TGTGCCAGTAGTATTACGGCTAGCGGGTTTTCGCATGAGCAGTTCTTC. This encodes CASSITASGFSHEQFF.

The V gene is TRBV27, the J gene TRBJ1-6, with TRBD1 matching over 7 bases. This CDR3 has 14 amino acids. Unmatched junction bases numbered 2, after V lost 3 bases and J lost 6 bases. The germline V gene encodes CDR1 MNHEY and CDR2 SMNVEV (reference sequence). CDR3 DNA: TGTGCCAGCAGTTTTAGGGGGCTTAATTCACCCCTCCACTTT. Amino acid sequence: CASSFRGLNSPLHF.

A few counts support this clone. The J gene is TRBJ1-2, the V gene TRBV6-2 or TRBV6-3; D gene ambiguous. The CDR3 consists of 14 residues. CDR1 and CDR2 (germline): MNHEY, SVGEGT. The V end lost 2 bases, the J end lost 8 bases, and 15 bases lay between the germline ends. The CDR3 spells CASSYPPVGVGYTF. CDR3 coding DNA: TGTGCCAGCAGTTACCCACCTGTCGGGGTCGGCTACACCTTC.

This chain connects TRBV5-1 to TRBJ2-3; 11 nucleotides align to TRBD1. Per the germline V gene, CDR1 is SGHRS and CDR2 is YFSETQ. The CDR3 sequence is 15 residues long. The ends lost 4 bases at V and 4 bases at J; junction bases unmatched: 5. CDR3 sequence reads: CASSDGQGAADTQYF. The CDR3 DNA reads TGCGCCAGCAGCGACGGACAGGGGGCTGCAGATACGCAGTATTTT.

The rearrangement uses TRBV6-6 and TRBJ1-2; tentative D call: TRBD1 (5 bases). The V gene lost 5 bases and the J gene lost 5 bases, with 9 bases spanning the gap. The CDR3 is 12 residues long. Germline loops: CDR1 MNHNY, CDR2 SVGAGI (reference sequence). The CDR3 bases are TGTGCCAGCAGTGACAGACCATATGGCTACACCTTC. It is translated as CASSDRPYGYTF.

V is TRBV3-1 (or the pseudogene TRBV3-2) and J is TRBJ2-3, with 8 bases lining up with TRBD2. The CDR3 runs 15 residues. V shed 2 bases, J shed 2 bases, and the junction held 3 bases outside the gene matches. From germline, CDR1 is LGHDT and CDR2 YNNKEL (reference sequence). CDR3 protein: CASSQRRGVTDTQYF. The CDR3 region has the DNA TGTGCCAGCAGCCAAAGGCGGGGGGTCACAGATACGCAGTATTTT.